This T cell receptor (beta chain) comes out of a study of cytomegalovirus exposure and HLA in healthy donors. Regarding this clone: At the DNA level, this CDR3 is encoded by other sequences in the same sample as well.

PCR primers comprised 60 Vbeta and 13 Jbeta primers. Here immunoSEQ multiplex PCR was the method, and the copy in TCRdb shows in-frame clones only, minus some. The sample carries 75,000 to 80,000 clones, 78% recorded once. Germline-derived CDR1 and CDR2 are GTSNPN and SVGIG (reference sequence). The CDR3 length is 13 residues. V was pared by 3 bases and J by 1 base, with 9 bases between. The chain joins TRBV30 to TRBJ1-1; D is possibly TRBD1 (6 bases). The TCR comes from a woman aged 40 to 50 in good health and CMV-seropositive. What was sequenced was PBMCs. The CDR3 DNA reads TGTGCCTGGAGCGCGACAGGGAACACTGAAGCTTTCTTT. Translation: CAWSATGNTEAFF.